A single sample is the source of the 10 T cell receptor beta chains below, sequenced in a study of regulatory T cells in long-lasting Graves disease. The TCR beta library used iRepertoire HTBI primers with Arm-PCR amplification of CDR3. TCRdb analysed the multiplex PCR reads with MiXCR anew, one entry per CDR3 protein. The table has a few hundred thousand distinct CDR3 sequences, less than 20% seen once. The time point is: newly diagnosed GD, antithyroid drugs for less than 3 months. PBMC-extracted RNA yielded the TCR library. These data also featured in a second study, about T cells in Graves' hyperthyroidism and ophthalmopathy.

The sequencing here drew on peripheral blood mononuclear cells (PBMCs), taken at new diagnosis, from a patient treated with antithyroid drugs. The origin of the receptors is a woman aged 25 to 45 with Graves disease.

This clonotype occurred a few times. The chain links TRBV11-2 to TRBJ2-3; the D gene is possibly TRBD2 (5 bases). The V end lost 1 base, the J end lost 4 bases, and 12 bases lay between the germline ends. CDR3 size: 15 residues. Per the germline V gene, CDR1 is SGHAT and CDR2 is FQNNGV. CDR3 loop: CASSLGESRADTQYF. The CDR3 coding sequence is TGTGCCAGCAGCTTAGGGGAGAGTCGGGCAGATACGCAGTATTTT.

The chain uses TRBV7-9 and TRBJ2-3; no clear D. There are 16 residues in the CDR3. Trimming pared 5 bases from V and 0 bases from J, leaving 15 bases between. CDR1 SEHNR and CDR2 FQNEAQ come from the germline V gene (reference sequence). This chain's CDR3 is CASSPGGASSTDTQYF. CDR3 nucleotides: TGTGCCAGCAGCCCGGGCGGCGCTTCTAGCACAGATACGCAGTATTTT.

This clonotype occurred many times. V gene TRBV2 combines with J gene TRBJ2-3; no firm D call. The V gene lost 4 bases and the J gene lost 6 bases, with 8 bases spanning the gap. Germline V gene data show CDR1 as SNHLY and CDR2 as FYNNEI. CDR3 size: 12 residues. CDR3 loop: CASSVQWDTQYF. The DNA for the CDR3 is TGTGCCAGCAGTGTTCAGTGGGATACGCAGTATTTT.

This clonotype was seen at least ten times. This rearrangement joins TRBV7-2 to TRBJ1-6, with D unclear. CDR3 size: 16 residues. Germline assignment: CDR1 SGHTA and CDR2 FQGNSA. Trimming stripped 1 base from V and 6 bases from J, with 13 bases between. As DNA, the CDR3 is TGTGCCAGCAGCTTAGGTCTAATAGGGCCTAATTCACCCCTCCACTTT. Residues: CASSLGLIGPNSPLHF.

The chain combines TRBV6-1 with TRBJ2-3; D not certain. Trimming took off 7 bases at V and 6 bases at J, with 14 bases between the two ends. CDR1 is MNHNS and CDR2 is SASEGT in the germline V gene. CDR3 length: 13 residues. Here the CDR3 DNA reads TGTGCCAGCACCCCCAAGCTCCGGGATACGCAGTATTTT. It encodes CASTPKLRDTQYF.

For the CDR3, the DNA is TGTGCCACCAGGCGGGAGCAAAACACTGAAGCTTTCTTT. Its protein product is CATRREQNTEAFF. The rearrangement uses TRBV7-9 and TRBJ1-1; D ambiguous. CDR3 length: 13 amino acids. V was clipped by 10 bases and J by 2 bases, with 14 bases between them. Germline V gives CDR1 SEHNR, CDR2 FQNEAQ (reference sequence). The full variable domain, with the rest looked up from reference TRBV7-9 and TRBJ1-1, is DTGVSQNPRHKITKRGQNVTFRCDPISEHNRLYWYRQTLGQGPEFLTYFQNEAQLEKSRLLSDRFSAERPKGSFSTLEIQRTEQGDSAMYLCATRREQNTEAFFGQGTRLTVV.

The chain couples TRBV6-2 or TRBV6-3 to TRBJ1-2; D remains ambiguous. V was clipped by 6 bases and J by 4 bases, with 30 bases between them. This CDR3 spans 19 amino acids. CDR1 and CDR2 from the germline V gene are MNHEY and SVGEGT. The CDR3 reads CASRATVVPHVPLTYGYTF. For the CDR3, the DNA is TGTGCCAGCAGGGCCACCGTTGTACCACACGTCCCACTTACCTATGGCTACACCTTC.

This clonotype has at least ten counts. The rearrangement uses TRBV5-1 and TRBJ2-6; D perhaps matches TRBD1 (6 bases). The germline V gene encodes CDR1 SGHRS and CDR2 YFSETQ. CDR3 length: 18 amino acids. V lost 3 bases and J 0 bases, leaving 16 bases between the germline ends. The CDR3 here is CASSYRVTPLSGANVLTF. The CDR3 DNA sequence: TGCGCCAGCAGCTACAGGGTAACCCCTCTCTCTGGGGCCAACGTCCTGACTTTC.

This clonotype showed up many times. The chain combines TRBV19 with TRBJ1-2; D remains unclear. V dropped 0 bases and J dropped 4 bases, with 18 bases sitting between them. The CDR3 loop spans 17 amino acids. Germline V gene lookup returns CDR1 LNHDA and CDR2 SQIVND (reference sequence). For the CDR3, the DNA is TGTGCCAGTAGTATAGATCCGTGGATCCCTGCTAGCTATGGCTACACCTTC. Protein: CASSIDPWIPASYGYTF.

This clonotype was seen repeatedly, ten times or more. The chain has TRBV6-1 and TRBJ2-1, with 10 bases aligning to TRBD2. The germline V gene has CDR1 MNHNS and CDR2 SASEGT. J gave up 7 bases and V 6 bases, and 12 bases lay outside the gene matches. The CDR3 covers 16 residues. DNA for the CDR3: TGTGCCAGCAGCTCAACTCTAGCGGGGGCGGGGAATGAGCAGTTCTTC. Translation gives CASSSTLAGAGNEQFF.